This T cell receptor (beta chain) was sequenced for a study of tumor-infiltrating lymphocytes in primary liver carcinoma. Whole-study context: Primary liver carcinoma in the patients was surgically resected. Study-wide findings and caveats: Tumor tissue displayed a significantly greater top-250-clone fraction than blood (p = 0.039).

This clonotype has just a few counts. What it binds is not known. The CDR3 is made up of 21 amino acids. Germline V CDR1 and CDR2: SGHRS, YFSETQ. The junction had 17 bases not matched to a gene; V was cut back by 6 bases and J by 1 base. Total RNA amounting to about 520 ng was the source from which TCR beta cDNA was made with a constant-region primer. Construction of TCR beta libraries relied on three successive nested multiplex PCR rounds employing slightly modified ARM-PCR. The first two PCR rounds used TRBV1-TRBV30 forward primers with a C-beta reverse primer, nine to ten cycles each. TCRdb reprocessed the multiplex PCR reads via MiXCR and lists one record per CDR3 protein. The table lists approximately 330,000 distinct CDR3 sequences, about two thirds of them singletons, with approximately 5.9% in the top ten. RNA was extracted from whole blood without cell sorting, alongside germline DNA.

This clonotype was obtained from a man in his forties or fifties with primary liver carcinoma and hepatitis B virus infection. The sample consisted of peripheral blood. V and J are TRBV5-1 and TRBJ2-1, with 15 bases aligning to TRBD2. CDR3 amino acids: CASTREGGTSGRIGSYNEQFF. The DNA for the CDR3 is TGCGCCAGCACTCGGGAAGGTGGGACTAGCGGGAGGATCGGGTCCTACAATGAGCAGTTCTTC.